Listed below are T cell receptor beta chains from one sample, sequenced in a study of blood T cell repertoires in COVID-19. Assay used: immunoSEQ multiplex PCR; TCRdb lists only in-frame clones, some missing. Of hundreds of thousands of clones in the sample, around 84% were seen once. Sequenced input: PBMCs or T cells enriched from blood (not recorded which). The receptors were sampled from a woman aged 50 to 60 who had recovered from COVID-19. CDR3s include the opening cysteine and the closing phenylalanine or tryptophan. Fields, in order: V gene, CDR3 length, J gene, CDR3 protein.

>TRBV2|14|TRBJ2-3
CASTWTVVTNTQYF
>TRBV28|13|TRBJ1-2
CASSLTEDYGYTF
>TRBV4-1|15|TRBJ1-2
CASSQVPGEYYGYTF
>TRBV28|18|TRBJ1-5
CASSPEARSIIGNQPQHF
>TRBV4-1|15|TRBJ1-1
CASSQGHGGYTEAFF
>TRBV5-1|17|TRBJ2-3
CASSLFSTSGRADTQYF
>TRBV28|14|TRBJ1-1
CASSAGSMNTEAFF
>TRBV14|14|TRBJ2-7
CASSRRRDPLGQYF
>TRBV3-1/TRBV3-2|16|TRBJ2-2
CASSLTSVSNTGELFF
>TRBV9|15|TRBJ2-3
CASSLGLATADTQYF
>TRBV18|15|TRBJ1-1
CASSPVGTGRTEAFF
>TRBV3-1/TRBV3-2|18|TRBJ1-6
CASSQLSGTGGRNSPLHF
>TRBV5-1|14|TRBJ2-5
CASSRGEGQETQYF
>TRBV7-2|17|TRBJ2-7
CASSSPLADPPSYEQYF
>TRBV7-9|16|TRBJ2-5
CASSLGGGNSEETQYF
>TRBV5-5|16|TRBJ2-3
CASSLWAGGQTDTQYF
>TRBV27|17|TRBJ2-7
CASSLIGGTPNSYEQYF
>TRBV27|14|TRBJ2-1
CASRPGQSYNEQFF
>TRBV7-8|17|TRBJ2-6
CASSGRDSFSGANVLTF
>TRBV5-4|16|TRBJ2-5
CASSPRDRGPQETQYF
>TRBV28|14|TRBJ1-5
CASIISGVGQPQHF
>TRBV27|15|TRBJ1-2
CASSNPRQGWYGYTF
>TRBV5-8|16|TRBJ2-5
CASSHLRTSGRETQYF
>TRBV28|15|TRBJ2-2
CASSFSAGGTGELFF
>TRBV29-1|13|TRBJ1-3
CSVRDSSGNTIYF
>TRBV5-4|11|TRBJ2-5
CASSLRETQYF
>TRBV2|14|TRBJ2-2
CASRPWDTTGELFF
>TRBV5-1|15|TRBJ1-2
CASSLESGGNYGYTF
>TRBV30|16|TRBJ1-4
CAWGRNPGTGNEKLFF
>TRBV4-2|17|TRBJ2-7
CASSQDGGGEGFYEQYF
>TRBV3-1/TRBV3-2|17|TRBJ2-1
CASSHYISGSRYNEQFF
>TRBV15|15|TRBJ2-7
CATSRDKGTSYEQYF
>TRBV5-1|14|TRBJ2-1
CASSPPPSYNEQFF
>TRBV7-8|14|TRBJ2-2
CASRMTTNTGELFF